The next 3 T cell receptor beta chains were all read from a single sample in a study of blood T cell repertoires in COVID-19. Libraries were prepared by immunoSEQ multiplex PCR; TCRdb keeps only in-frame clonotypes and omits some of them. The repertoire consists of some 140,000 clones, with approximately 81% occurring once and the leading ten covering 5.5%. The sequencing sample was made of PBMCs or T cells enriched from blood (not recorded which). The receptors originated from a man aged 35 to 55 with acute COVID-19.

V and J are TRBV19 and TRBJ2-7; 9 bases agree with TRBD2. Germline assignment: CDR1 LNHDA and CDR2 SQIVND (reference sequence). The CDR3 totals 14 residues. Trimming cost V 3 bases and J 3 bases; bases outside gene matches: 3. This chain's CDR3 is CASSMSAGGYEQYF. CDR3 sequence (DNA): TGTGCCAGTAGTATGTCAGCGGGAGGCTACGAGCAGTACTTC.

This clone occurred once. This sequence joins TRBV7-8 and TRBJ1-1; 7 nucleotides agree with TRBD1. The CDR3 sequence is 17 residues long. The V and J ends lost 3 bases and 6 bases, in that order; junction bases with no gene match: 16. Germline CDR1 reads SGHVS; CDR2 reads FQNEAQ. The CDR3 loop is CASSLQTGTERSAEAFF. The CDR3 nucleotides are TGTGCCAGCAGCTTGCAGACAGGGACAGAGCGGAGCGCTGAAGCTTTCTTT.

Only a few counts were recorded for this clone. CDR3 in DNA: TGTGCCAGCAGCCGGGGTGGGCTCCAGCCCCAGCATTTT. This encodes CASSRGGLQPQHF. The chain recombines TRBV12-3 or TRBV12-4 with TRBJ1-5; D gene ambiguous. CDR3 length: 13 residues. Deletions cut 6 bases from V and 7 bases from J, with 13 bases between.